The 14 T cell receptor beta chains presented below share a single source sample, sequenced in a study of T cell changes during pregnancy in multiple sclerosis. Method: immunoSEQ multiplex PCR; TCRdb's copy keeps in-frame clones and lacks some. The data contain more than 95,000 clones, almost 95% of them singletons. This specimen consisted of peripheral blood, obtained after pregnancy. These receptors all stem from a female donor with multiple sclerosis, enrolled in a pregnancy study.

J is TRBJ2-5 and V is TRBV28; TRBD2 might be the D (6 bases). In germline, CDR1 is MDHEN, CDR2 SYDVKM. The length of the CDR3 is 13 residues. The V end was cut by 2 bases, the J end by 4 bases, with 8 bases between. The CDR3 loop reads CASSLGGAETQYF. The CDR3 bases are TGTGCCAGCAGTTTAGGCGGGGCAGAGACCCAGTACTTC.

The J gene is TRBJ2-1, the V gene TRBV5-1; D is unclear. The germline V and J ends were trimmed by 0 bases and 4 bases, with 14 bases remaining between them. Germline CDR1 and CDR2: SGHRS and YFSETQ. CDR3 length equals 16 residues. CDR3 sequence (DNA): TGCGCCAGCAGCTTGGCCGCGGCAGACGCTTACAATGAGCAGTTCTTC. The encoded protein is CASSLAAADAYNEQFF.

The chain couples TRBV19 to TRBJ2-1, with TRBD2 matching over 15 bases. The CDR3 totals 17 residues. Per germline, CDR1 LNHDA and CDR2 SQIVND (reference sequence). With 4 bases clipped from V and 4 bases from J, the junction kept 5 bases outside the gene matches. The CDR3 region has the DNA TGTGCCAGTAGTAGCCTCGGACTAGCGGGAGGGTACAATGAGCAGTTCTTC. Amino acid sequence: CASSSLGLAGGYNEQFF.

The chain carries TRBV5-1 and TRBJ2-7; D possibly corresponds to TRBD1 (5 bases). CDR3 length equals 15 residues. The germline V and J ends were trimmed by 4 bases and 0 bases, with 14 bases remaining between them. In germline, CDR1 is SGHRS, CDR2 YFSETQ. CDR3 bases: TGCGCCAGCAGCCCCCAGGGATCGGTCTCCTACGAGCAGTACTTC. This encodes CASSPQGSVSYEQYF. Drawing the rest from reference TRBV5-1 and TRBJ2-7, the complete variable domain is KAGVTQTPRYLIKTRGQQVTLSCSPISGHRSVSWYQQTPGQGLQFLFEYFSETQRNKGNFPGRFSGRQFSNSRSEMNVSTLELGDSALYLCASSPQGSVSYEQYFGPGTRLTVT.

This chain uses TRBV18 with TRBJ1-4, with unresolved D. Germline CDR1 and CDR2: KGHSH and LQKENI. The CDR3 is made up of 16 amino acids. Trimming took 0 bases from V and 7 from J, leaving 15 bases between them. The CDR3 region has the DNA TGTGCCAGCTCACCACCGGACGCGGGGTATGGTGAAAAACTGTTTTTT. Its translation is CASSPPDAGYGEKLFF.

The chain employs TRBV7-3 and TRBJ2-6; weak D call: TRBD1 (5 bases). Trimming removed 1 base at V and 2 bases at J, with 6 bases between. This CDR3 has 15 residues. The germline CDR1 and CDR2 sequences are SGHTA and FQGTGA. CDR3 nucleotides: TGTGCCAGCAGCTTAAGCAGGGCTGGGGCCAACGTCCTGACTTTC. Amino acids: CASSLSRAGANVLTF.

The genes are TRBV27 and TRBJ2-3, with 8 bases fitting TRBD2. Germline trimming cut 2 bases from V and 6 bases from J; bases unmatched to any gene: 4. Looked up from germline, CDR1 is MNHEY and CDR2 is SMNVEV (reference sequence). The CDR3 length is 14 residues. CDR3: CASSLGLATDTQYF. In DNA form, the CDR3 reads TGTGCCAGCAGTTTAGGACTAGCAACCGATACGCAGTATTTT.

The chain is built from TRBV28 and TRBJ1-1; D remains ambiguous. This CDR3 region has 12 residues. Germline V CDR1 and CDR2: MDHEN, SYDVKM. Trimming took 6 bases from V and 3 from J, leaving 8 bases between them. DNA of the CDR3: TGTGCCAGCAGAAACCGGGACACTGAAGCTTTCTTT. Protein product: CASRNRDTEAFF.

This sequence joins TRBV5-4 and TRBJ2-7, with a weak D call TRBD1 (6 bases). CDR1 is SGHNT, CDR2 YYREEE, per germline (reference sequence). With 0 bases removed from V and 5 bases from J, the gap between germline ends came to 9 bases. CDR3 size: 13 residues. CDR3 nucleotides: TGTGCCAGCAGCTTGGACAGGGACCACGAGCAGTACTTC. Translated, it gives CASSLDRDHEQYF.

The V call is TRBV4-3, the J call TRBJ2-2, with 8 bases fitting TRBD1. Germline values: CDR1 LGHNA, CDR2 YSLEER. J gave up 3 bases and V 4 bases, and 4 bases lay outside the gene matches. This CDR3 contains 15 residues. Here the CDR3 DNA reads TGCGCCAGCAGCCGGAAGACAGGGGACACCGGGGAGCTGTTTTTT. It specifies CASSRKTGDTGELFF.

The chain couples TRBV2 to TRBJ1-5, with D uncertain. This CDR3 contains 14 residues. V lost 1 base and J lost 6, with 10 bases in between. Germline-derived CDR1 and CDR2 are SNHLY and FYNNEI. The CDR3 nucleotides read TGTGCCAGCAGTGAAGGTCCTTTTATTCAGCCCCAGCATTTT. It encodes CASSEGPFIQPQHF. Supplemented by reference TRBV2 and TRBJ1-5, the full variable domain reads EPEVTQTPSHQVTQMGQEVILRCVPISNHLYFYWYRQILGQKVEFLVSFYNNEISEKSEIFDDQFSVERPDGSNFTLKIRSTKLEDSAMYFCASSEGPFIQPQHFGDGTRLSIL.

The rearrangement uses TRBV28 and TRBJ2-5; TRBD2 might be the D (5 bases). The CDR3 contains 14 residues. CDR1 and CDR2 from the germline V gene are MDHEN and SYDVKM. The V end was cut by 4 bases, the J end by 0 bases, with 9 bases between. This CDR3 reads CASSSREYQETQYF. CDR3 nucleotides: TGTGCCAGCAGTTCGAGGGAGTACCAAGAGACCCAGTACTTC.

The gene calls are TRBV29-1 and TRBJ1-2, with a possible D match to TRBD1 (6 bases). Per the germline V gene, CDR1 is SQVTM and CDR2 is ANQGSEA. The CDR3 covers 13 residues. V was shortened by 4 bases and J by 8 bases, with 17 bases between the two germline ends. The CDR3 region has the DNA TGCAGCGTTGTCAGGGTGGGGGCGAAAGGCTACACCTTC. Its protein is CSVVRVGAKGYTF.

V and J are TRBV4-1 and TRBJ1-2, with a possible D match to TRBD1 (5 bases). Germline CDR1 and CDR2: MGHRA and YSYEKL. The ends were cut back, 0 bases at V and 3 bases at J, with 11 bases in the middle. The CDR3 extends over 15 amino acids. The CDR3 nucleotides read TGCGCCAGCAGCCAAGAACCTCCAGGGTACTATGGCTACACCTTC. Translating gives CASSQEPPGYYGYTF.